A single sample is the source of the 25 T cell receptor beta chains below, sequenced in a study of blood T cells in healthy people across ages. With a J-beta primer mix and a sample-barcoded 5' primer, a second PCR ran roughly 6 to 11 cycles. A single record per CDR3 protein comes from TCRdb applying MiXCR to the 5' RACE reads. The table lists 870,000 or so distinct CDR3 sequences, 25% to 35% of them singletons. Sequenced: blood. Source of these receptors: a woman aged 80 or over in good health.

The chain carries TRBV6-2 or TRBV6-3 and TRBJ2-5; a possible D gene is TRBD2 (6 bases). Germline values: CDR1 MNHEY, CDR2 SVGEGT. V was pared by 1 base and J by 1 base, with 13 bases between. The CDR3 loop spans 16 amino acids. The CDR3 DNA follows: TGTGCCAGCAGTTACTTTTGCAGCGGGCCCCAAGAGACCCAGTACTTC. It is translated as CASSYFCSGPQETQYF.

As for this clonotype: Sequence at one end of the junction differs from germline and may be a read error. CDR3 residues: CASGFWSSTASGQYF. Written as DNA, the CDR3 is TGTGCCAGCGGCTTCTGGTCCTCGACGGCAAGCGGGCAGTACTTC. This rearrangement joins TRBV7-2 to TRBJ2-7; D possibly corresponds to TRBD2 (5 bases). In germline, CDR1 is SGHTA, CDR2 FQGNSA. The CDR3 contains 15 residues.

A remark on this clonotype: A much larger clone lies one base from this, so it may be a read error. The rearrangement joins TRBV12-3 or TRBV12-4 to TRBJ2-3, with D perhaps matching TRBD1 or TRBD2 (5 bases each). Trimming shortened V by 7 bases and J by 2 bases, and 16 bases separated the two germline ends. The CDR3 runs to 15 residues. CDR3 in DNA: TGTGCCAGCATTTTCCCTGGGGGAGTCACAGATACGCAGTATTTT. This sequence encodes CASIFPGGVTDTQYF.

This clonotype was seen a few times. This chain joins TRBV2 and TRBJ1-2; D not resolved. CDR3 length: 11 residues. Germline V gene lookup returns CDR1 SNHLY and CDR2 FYNNEI. V lost 7 bases, J lost 6 bases, and 9 bases lay in between. In nucleotides, the CDR3 is TGTGCCAGCATGGGTGGAGATGGCTACACCTTC. Translated, it gives CASMGGDGYTF.

The rearrangement joins TRBV7-2 to TRBJ1-2; D is unresolved. Germline CDR1 and CDR2: SGHTA and FQGNSA. V was shortened by 1 base and J by 4 bases, with 13 bases between the two germline ends. This CDR3 spans 15 amino acids. The CDR3 sequence: CASSLEGGPLYGYTF. The CDR3 coding sequence is TGTGCCAGCAGCTTAGAAGGAGGACCCCTCTATGGCTACACCTTC.

Details on this clonotype: A read error is possible here, since a much larger clone lies one base away. The genes are TRBV6-2 or TRBV6-3 and TRBJ2-1; 8 bases agree with TRBD1. The germline CDR1 and CDR2 sequences are MNHEY and SVGEGT. This CDR3 is built from 15 residues. With 6 bases clipped from V and 8 bases from J, the junction kept 12 bases outside the gene matches. In DNA form, the CDR3 reads TGTGCCAGCAGATTGGGACAGGAGAGGTCGGATGAGCAGTTCTTC. Amino acids: CASRLGQERSDEQFF.

The sample holds a few counts of this clonotype. A much larger clone lies one base from this, so it may be a read error. V is TRBV20-1 and J is TRBJ2-1; D possibly corresponds to TRBD1 (6 bases). The end of the DNA aligns better with TRBJ2-7, so the J call may be wrong. Germline V gene sequence: CDR1 DFQATT, CDR2 SNEGSKA (reference sequence). The CDR3 has 13 amino acids. Here the CDR3 reads CSASQAWDNEQYF. The CDR3 bases are TGCAGTGCTAGTCAGGCCTGGGACAATGAGCAGTACTTC.

This clonotype was seen ten or more times. This rearrangement joins TRBV6-2 or TRBV6-3 to TRBJ2-7; TRBD1 or TRBD2 may be the D gene (5 bases each). The CDR3 has 14 residues. In germline, CDR1 is MNHEY, CDR2 SVGEGT. Trimming removed 4 bases at V and 2 bases at J, with 12 bases between. CDR3 DNA: TGTGCCAGCAGTTGGGGGACGGGTACCTACGAGCAGTACTTC. It codes for CASSWGTGTYEQYF.

There are many counts of this clonotype. The chain couples TRBV7-2 to TRBJ2-1; no reliable D call. V lost 3 bases, J lost 7 bases, and 13 bases lay in between. Looked up from germline, CDR1 is SGHTA and CDR2 is FQGNSA. The CDR3 is 14 amino acids. The CDR3 reads CASSFPLIPNEQFF. CDR3 nucleotide sequence: TGTGCCAGCAGCTTTCCCTTAATCCCAAATGAGCAGTTCTTC.

The chain is built from TRBV3-1 and TRBJ1-4; a possible D gene is TRBD1 (5 bases). Germline V lookup: CDR1 LGHDT, CDR2 YNNKEL (reference sequence). The CDR3 runs to 15 residues. Trimming cost V 0 bases and J 3 bases, with 8 bases left between them. The CDR3 DNA is TGTGCCAGCAGCCAAGACAGGGCTCCTAATGAAAAACTGTTTTTT. Protein: CASSQDRAPNEKLFF.

The sample holds many counts of this clonotype. The V call is TRBV7-9, the J call TRBJ2-3, with D possibly being TRBD2 (7 bases). The germline V gene encodes CDR1 SEHNR and CDR2 FQNEAQ (reference sequence). The ends were cut back, 3 bases at V and 8 bases at J, with 15 bases in the middle. There are 14 residues in the CDR3. The DNA of the CDR3 is TGTGCCAGCAGCTTCGGCGGGGGCGCGGGTACGCAGTATTTT. Translating gives CASSFGGGAGTQYF. Combining the CDR3 with reference TRBV7-9 and TRBJ2-3 gives the whole variable domain DTGVSQNPRHKITKRGQNVTFRCDPISEHNRLYWYRQTLGQGPEFLTYFQNEAQLEKSRLLSDRFSAERPKGSFSTLEIQRTEQGDSAMYLCASSFGGGAGTQYFGPGTRLTVL.

This clonotype was detected ten times or more. The V and J genes are TRBV5-1 and TRBJ1-4; 9 bases line up with TRBD1. After removal of 3 bases from V and 6 bases from J, the junction contained 3 bases not matched to a gene. Looked up from germline, CDR1 is SGHRS and CDR2 is YFSETQ. The CDR3 runs 14 residues. CDR3: CASSSDRGYEKLFF. The DNA of the CDR3 is TGCGCCAGCAGCTCTGACAGGGGGTATGAAAAACTGTTTTTT.

This clonotype was seen only a few times. The chain joins TRBV18 to TRBJ1-4, with TRBD1 identical over 10 bases. There are 14 residues in the CDR3. Per germline, CDR1 KGHSH and CDR2 LQKENI. V was clipped by 6 bases and J by 10 bases; unmatched bases: 8. The CDR3 DNA follows: TGTGCCAGCTCTCCGGGACAGGGGATAGGAAAACTGTTTTTT. The encoded protein is CASSPGQGIGKLFF.

The rearrangement joins TRBV30 to TRBJ1-3; possible D gene TRBD1, 5 bases. Trimming left V 3 bases short and J 2 bases short, with 14 bases between. CDR3 length: 15 residues. Germline V gene sequence: CDR1 GTSNPN, CDR2 SVGIG (reference sequence). CDR3: CAWSADGTAGNTIYF. The CDR3, as DNA: TGTGCCTGGAGCGCCGATGGGACGGCTGGAAACACCATATATTTT.

At least ten counts were recorded for this clonotype. The rearrangement links TRBV6-2 or TRBV6-3 to TRBJ2-7; TRBD1 agrees at 9 bases. Looked up from germline, CDR1 is MNHEY and CDR2 is SVGEGT. The CDR3 covers 14 residues. The trim removed 6 bases at V and 2 bases at J, leaving 5 bases unmatched. CDR3 nucleotide sequence: TGTGCCAGCAGCCCAAACAGGGGGCCCTACGAGCAGTACTTC. Its translation is CASSPNRGPYEQYF.

Worth noting for this clonotype: Compared with germline, one end of the junction differs, possibly owing to a read error. The genes are TRBV2 and TRBJ2-7, with TRBD1 matching 10 bases. CDR3 size: 13 residues. Germline CDR1 and CDR2: SNHLY and FYNNEI. DNA for the CDR3: TGTGCCGGCAGTTTCGACAGGGGGCTCGAGCAGTACTTC. This codes for CAGSFDRGLEQYF.

To note about this clonotype: The junction does not match germline at one end; this may be a read error. The chain carries TRBV9 and TRBJ1-4; TRBD1 agrees at 8 bases. Germline V gene lookup returns CDR1 SGDLS and CDR2 YYNGEE. The CDR3 is 16 amino acids. CDR3 residues: CASSPNRGREREKRFF. The CDR3 region has the DNA TGTGCCAGCAGCCCCAACAGGGGGAGAGAGAGAGAAAAACGGTTTTTT.

This clonotype appeared many times. V usage is TRBV2 and J usage is TRBJ2-1; D is undetermined. This CDR3 spans 11 amino acids. V lost 2 bases and J lost 10, with 6 bases in between. Germline V gives CDR1 SNHLY, CDR2 FYNNEI. The CDR3 DNA sequence: TGTGCCAGCAGTGAATACGGGGAGCAGTTCTTC. This gives the protein CASSEYGEQFF.

There are many counts of this clonotype. The chain couples TRBV7-2 to TRBJ1-2, with 7 positions matching TRBD1. Germline values: CDR1 SGHTA, CDR2 FQGNSA. The V segment lost 1 base and the J segment 4 bases; nucleotides outside the gene matches: 6. CDR3 length equals 15 residues. The CDR3 sequence: CASSLDTGVFYGYTF. The DNA of the CDR3 is TGTGCCAGCAGCTTAGATACAGGGGTTTTCTATGGCTACACCTTC.

This clonotype was observed at least ten times. The V and J genes are TRBV2 and TRBJ1-5, with a weak D call TRBD1 (5 bases). V dropped 6 bases and J dropped 3 bases, with 12 bases sitting between them. CDR1 is SNHLY, CDR2 FYNNEI, per germline. The CDR3 has 14 residues. The CDR3 nucleotides read TGTGCCAGCAGACAGACAGCCTACAATCAGCCCCAGCATTTT. Residues: CASRQTAYNQPQHF.

This clonotype came up many times. The chain couples TRBV12-3 or TRBV12-4 to TRBJ2-7; D perhaps matches TRBD1 (5 bases). CDR3 length: 15 residues. With 6 bases removed from V and 2 bases from J, the gap between germline ends came to 17 bases. CDR3 DNA: TGTGCCAGCAGCCCAGGACAATTACTTCCCTACGAGCAGTACTTC. It is translated as CASSPGQLLPYEQYF.

This clonotype was detected a few times. This sequence joins TRBV6-2 or TRBV6-3 and TRBJ1-5, with D hard to call. Germline CDR1 and CDR2: MNHEY and SVGEGT. V lost 6 bases and J 3 bases, leaving 15 bases between the germline ends. This CDR3 is built from 15 residues. CDR3 sequence: CASRTNRRNNQPQHF. CDR3 DNA sequence: TGTGCCAGCAGGACGAACCGGCGGAACAATCAGCCCCAGCATTTT.

The chain has TRBV7-2 and TRBJ2-1; the match to TRBD2 covers 12 bases. CDR1 SGHTA and CDR2 FQGNSA come from the germline V gene. Trimming cost V 5 bases and J 8 bases; bases outside gene matches: 7. This CDR3 has 15 amino acids. CDR3: CASSRILAGGYEQFF. The DNA of the CDR3 is TGTGCCAGCAGCCGAATACTAGCGGGGGGCTATGAGCAGTTCTTC. Together with reference TRBV7-2 and TRBJ2-1, the CDR3 gives the full variable domain: GAGVSQSPSNKVTEKGKDVELRCDPISGHTALYWYRQSLGQGLEFLIYFQGNSAPDKSGLPSDRFSAERTGGSVSTLTIQRTQQEDSAVYLCASSRILAGGYEQFFGPGTRLTVL.

Many counts were recorded for this clonotype. The J gene is TRBJ2-5, the V gene TRBV7-8, with 12 bases aligning to TRBD2. From germline, CDR1 is SGHVS and CDR2 FQNEAQ. The CDR3 contains 17 residues. Trimming cost V 5 bases and J 5 bases; bases outside gene matches: 12. CDR3 protein: CASSQTLAGGGGETQYF. The CDR3, as DNA: TGTGCCAGCAGCCAGACACTAGCGGGGGGTGGTGGGGAGACCCAGTACTTC. The variable domain in full, with the rest retrieved from reference TRBV7-8 and TRBJ2-5, is GAGVSQSPRYKVAKRGQDVALRCDPISGHVSLFWYQQALGQGPEFLTYFQNEAQLDKSGLPSDRFFAERPEGSVSTLKIQRTQQEDSAVYLCASSQTLAGGGGETQYFGPGTRLLVL.

This clonotype occurred a few times. The chain is built from TRBV20-1 and TRBJ1-1; D possibly corresponds to TRBD1 (6 bases). CDR3 length equals 16 residues. Germline CDR1 DFQATT, CDR2 SNEGSKA (reference sequence). Trimming removed 3 bases at V and 4 bases at J, with 21 bases between. The CDR3: CSASAPVGGWGTEAFF. CDR3 DNA sequence: TGCAGTGCTAGCGCGCCGGTAGGGGGGTGGGGCACTGAAGCTTTCTTT.